Listed below are T cell receptor beta chains from one sample, sequenced in a study of siplizumab effects on memory and regulatory T cells. Clones were sequenced by immunoSEQ multiplex PCR, and TCRdb holds only the in-frame ones, with some missing. This sample has 100,000 to 120,000 clones; around 90% occur once, and the top ten carry 1.3%. Sequenced input: CD4+ T cells sorted from blood. The source of these receptors is a human donor in good health. Each CDR3 is given with its conserved first and last residue. A D gene is named only where the DNA matches it firmly. A row's size may be missing; if present it is once, few, many or a size class.

>-|TRBV7-9|TRBJ1-2|once
CASSFGREAQGKDYGYTF
TGTGCCAGCAGCTTCGGCAGGGAAGCGCAGGGGAAGGACTATGGCTACACCTTC
>TRBD1|TRBV5-1|TRBJ2-2|-
CASSPTGQGRTGELFF
TGCGCCAGCAGCCCTACCGGACAGGGGCGAACCGGGGAGCTGTTTTTT
>-|TRBV5-6|TRBJ2-2|-
CASSLPLNTGELFF
TGTGCCAGCAGCTTGCCCTTGAACACCGGGGAGCTGTTTTTT
>TRBD2|TRBV18|TRBJ2-2|once
CASSPISLAGSSGELFF
TGTGCCAGCTCACCAATTTCCCTAGCGGGATCGTCCGGGGAGCTGTTTTTT
>TRBD1|TRBV5-1|TRBJ2-1|-
CASSLSTGGGYNEQFF
TGCGCCAGCAGCTTGTCGACAGGGGGCGGCTACAATGAGCAGTTCTTC
>-|TRBV6-5|TRBJ1-4|-
CASSPTRKLFF
TGTGCCAGCAGTCCAACCAGAAAACTGTTTTTT
>TRBD1|TRBV5-4|TRBJ2-7|-
CASSEGQGLWEQYF
TGTGCCAGCAGCGAGGGACAGGGCCTGTGGGAGCAGTACTTC
>-|TRBV30|TRBJ2-3|-
CAWSISPTQYF
TGTGCCTGGAGTATAAGCCCCACGCAGTATTTT
>-|TRBV6-1|TRBJ1-5|-
CASSEGPDPRQPQHF
TGTGCCAGCAGTGAAGGACCGGACCCTCGTCAGCCCCAGCATTTT
>TRBD1|TRBV19|TRBJ2-7|-
CASSMTGESYEQYF
TGTGCCAGTAGTATGACAGGGGAATCCTACGAGCAGTACTTC
>TRBD1|TRBV11-2|TRBJ1-4|-
CASSQVEGALLFF
TGTGCCAGCAGCCAGGTGGAGGGGGCTCTACTGTTTTTT
>-|TRBV5-1|TRBJ2-7|-
CASSFGQTFYEQYF
TGCGCCAGCAGCTTTGGACAGACCTTCTACGAGCAGTACTTC
>-|TRBV5-4|TRBJ2-5|-
CASSPDGPETQYF
TGTGCCAGCAGCCCCGACGGGCCCGAGACCCAGTACTTC
>-|TRBV5-1|TRBJ1-2|-
CASSFGTDHGYGYTF
TGCGCCAGCAGCTTTGGGACGGATCACGGCTATGGCTACACCTTC
>-|TRBV5-1|TRBJ2-7|-
CASSFRPGPGLDEQYF
TGCGCCAGCAGCTTTCGACCGGGCCCAGGGCTGGACGAGCAGTACTTC
>-|TRBV11-1|TRBJ2-1|-
CASSSYSRGSLNEQFF
TGTGCCAGCAGCTCATACTCCCGGGGGTCCCTGAATGAGCAGTTCTTC
>-|TRBV5-5|TRBJ1-1|-
CASSLAGTDTEAFF
TGTGCCAGCAGCTTGGCCGGCACCGACACTGAAGCTTTCTTT
>TRBD1|TRBV6-6|TRBJ2-2|-
CASSDRGGTGELFF
TGTGCCAGCAGTGACAGGGGAGGCACCGGGGAGCTGTTTTTT
>-|TRBV9|TRBJ2-7|-
CASSVGPLSRYEQYF
TGTGCCAGCAGCGTAGGACCCCTGAGTCGGTACGAGCAGTACTTC
>TRBD1|TRBV7-3|TRBJ2-1|-
CASSLDRGLGNEQFF
TGTGCCAGCAGCTTGGACAGGGGCCTCGGGAATGAGCAGTTCTTC
>TRBD2|TRBV27|TRBJ2-1|once
CASRPGTSGRREFF
TGTGCCAGCCGACCCGGGACTAGCGGGAGGAGGGAGTTCTTC
>-|TRBV27|TRBJ2-2|-
CASSLQGPTWDTGELFF
TGTGCCAGCAGTTTACAAGGTCCCACCTGGGACACCGGGGAGCTGTTTTTT
>-|TRBV29-1|TRBJ2-5|-
CSAVGGLDLQETQYF
TGCAGCGCGGTCGGGGGACTTGACCTCCAAGAGACCCAGTACTTC
>-|TRBV19|TRBJ1-2|-
CASSPTGPSTYGYTF
TGTGCCAGTAGTCCGACAGGCCCCTCGACTTATGGCTACACCTTC
>TRBD1|TRBV2|TRBJ1-4|-
CASTPRTGGMEKLFF
TGTGCCAGCACCCCGAGGACAGGGGGCATGGAAAAACTGTTTTTT
>TRBD1|TRBV18|TRBJ2-7|-
CASSPLSGRDRSLEQYF
TGTGCCAGCTCACCCCTCTCAGGTCGGGACAGGTCCCTCGAGCAGTACTTC
>TRBD1|TRBV12-5|TRBJ2-2|-
CASDPQGEVSGELFF
TGTGCTAGTGATCCACAGGGGGAGGTCTCCGGGGAGCTGTTTTTT
>-|TRBV9|TRBJ2-7|-
CASSVGPGNSYEQYF
TGTGCCAGCAGCGTAGGCCCAGGTAACTCCTACGAGCAGTACTTC
>-|TRBV29-1|TRBJ1-1|few
CSADDNLEAFF
TGCAGCGCCGATGACAACCTTGAAGCTTTCTTT
>-|TRBV11-3|TRBJ2-1|-
CASSPKGRTPGVNEQFF
TGTGCCAGCAGCCCTAAAGGTAGGACACCGGGCGTCAATGAGCAGTTCTTC
>-|TRBV15|TRBJ2-7|-
CATSRDQYASYEQYF
TGTGCCACCAGCAGAGATCAGTATGCGTCCTACGAGCAGTACTTC
>TRBD1|TRBV5-6|TRBJ2-7|-
CASSLAQGQGGEQYF
TGTGCCAGCAGCTTGGCCCAGGGACAGGGGGGCGAGCAGTACTTC
>-|TRBV9|TRBJ2-3|-
CASSARTNTDTQYF
TGTGCCAGCAGCGCCCGGACTAACACAGATACGCAGTATTTT
>TRBD1|TRBV7-9|TRBJ1-2|-
CASSWDRLGYTF
TGTGCCAGCAGCTGGGACAGACTGGGCTACACCTTC
>-|TRBV5-4|TRBJ2-5|-
CASSLKGQETQYF
TGTGCCAGCAGCCTTAAGGGGCAGGAGACCCAGTACTTC
>TRBD1|TRBV2|TRBJ1-5|few
CASRGQGVSNQPQHF
TGTGCCAGCAGGGGACAGGGAGTAAGCAATCAGCCCCAGCATTTT
>-|TRBV5-4|TRBJ1-2|-
CASSLEMALYGYTF
TGTGCCAGCAGCTTGGAAATGGCCCTCTATGGCTACACCTTC
>-|TRBV28|TRBJ1-1|-
CASEGYTEAFF
TGTGCCAGCGAGGGCTACACTGAAGCTTTCTTT
>-|TRBV19|TRBJ1-5|once
CASSITGAGKEPQHF
TGTGCCAGTAGTATCACCGGGGCCGGGAAAGAGCCCCAGCATTTT
>TRBD2|TRBV23-1|TRBJ2-5|-
CASSQAGLAGEVETQYF
TGCGCCAGCAGTCAAGCTGGTCTAGCGGGAGAGGTGGAGACCCAGTACTTC
>TRBD1|TRBV6-1|TRBJ2-7|-
CASKDRGYYEQYF
TGTGCCAGCAAGGACAGGGGCTACTACGAGCAGTACTTC
>TRBD1|TRBV6-5|TRBJ1-4|once
CASSSTGTGAQLFF
TGTGCCAGCAGTTCCACAGGGACAGGGGCACAACTGTTTTTT
>-|TRBV27|TRBJ1-2|-
CASSLNLKDTYGYTF
TGTGCCAGCAGTTTAAATCTAAAGGACACCTATGGCTACACCTTC
>TRBD2|TRBV4-1|TRBJ2-5|-
CASSHGTSVNQETQYF
TGCGCCAGCAGCCATGGGACTAGCGTGAATCAAGAGACCCAGTACTTC
>TRBD1|TRBV2|TRBJ1-1|-
CASSESGTGNTEAFF
TGTGCCAGCAGTGAGTCCGGGACAGGGAACACTGAAGCTTTCTTT
>-|TRBV7-3|TRBJ2-1|-
CASAGASPYNEQFF
TGTGCCAGCGCAGGGGCTAGCCCCTACAATGAGCAGTTCTTC
>-|TRBV7-2|TRBJ2-5|-
CASSLRLNKETQYF
TGTGCCAGCAGCTTACGACTAAATAAAGAGACCCAGTACTTC